This T cell receptor beta chain was profiled in a study of blood T cell repertoires in COVID-19. Study background: Researchers got acute and convalescent COVID-19 samples from the United States, Italy and Spain. Sources were T cells, B-cell-depleted T cells, or PBMCs; the material itself was cDNA or gDNA.

Original methodology: Counts of nucleated cells, estimated from reference gene primer amplification, were obtained. Some clones are missing from TCRdb's copy, which holds only in-frame ones; the method was immunoSEQ multiplex PCR. V and J calls plus clone size are reproduced from that table; the DNA served to infer D and trimming. Here the sample spans roughly 27,000 clones, about 91% being singletons. With V trimmed by 4 bases and J by 6 bases, 6 bases remained unmatched. Germline V gene sequence: CDR1 SGHNT, CDR2 YYREEE (reference sequence). The CDR3 has 13 residues. The sequence was obtained from a human donor with active COVID-19. The donor label of this sample is uncertain. The specimen sequenced was peripheral blood. This chain joins TRBV5-4 and TRBJ1-2; the match to TRBD1 covers 7 bases. The CDR3 protein is CASSPSTGHGYTF. The DNA of the CDR3 is TGTGCCAGCAGCCCGTCGACAGGGCATGGCTACACCTTC.